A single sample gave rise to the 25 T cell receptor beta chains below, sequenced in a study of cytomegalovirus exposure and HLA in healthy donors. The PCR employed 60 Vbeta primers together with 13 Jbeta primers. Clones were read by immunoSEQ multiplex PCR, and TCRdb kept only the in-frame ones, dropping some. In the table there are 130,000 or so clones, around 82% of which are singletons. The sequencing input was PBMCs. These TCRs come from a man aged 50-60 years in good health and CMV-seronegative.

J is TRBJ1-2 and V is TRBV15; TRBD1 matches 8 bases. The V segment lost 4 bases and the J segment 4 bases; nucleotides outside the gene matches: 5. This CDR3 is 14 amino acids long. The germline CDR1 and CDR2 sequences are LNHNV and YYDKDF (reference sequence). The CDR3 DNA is TGTGCCACCAGCACAGGGGGCCTTCCCTATGGCTACACCTTC. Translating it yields CATSTGGLPYGYTF.

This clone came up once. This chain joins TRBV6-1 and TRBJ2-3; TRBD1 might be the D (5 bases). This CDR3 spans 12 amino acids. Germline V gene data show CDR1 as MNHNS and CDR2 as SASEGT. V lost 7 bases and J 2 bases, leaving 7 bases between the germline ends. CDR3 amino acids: CASKGPTDTQYF. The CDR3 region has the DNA TGTGCCAGCAAGGGGCCCACAGATACGCAGTATTTT.

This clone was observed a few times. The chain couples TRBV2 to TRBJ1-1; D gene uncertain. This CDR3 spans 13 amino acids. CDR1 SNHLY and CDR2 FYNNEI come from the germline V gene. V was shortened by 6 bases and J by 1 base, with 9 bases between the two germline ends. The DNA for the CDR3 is TGTGCCAGCAGGCGGCAGTCGAACACTGAAGCTTTCTTT. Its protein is CASRRQSNTEAFF.

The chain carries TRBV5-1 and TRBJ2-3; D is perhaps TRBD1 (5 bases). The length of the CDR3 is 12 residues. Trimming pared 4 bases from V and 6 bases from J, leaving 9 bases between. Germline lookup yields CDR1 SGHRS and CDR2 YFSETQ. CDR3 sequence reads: CASSSKGDTQYF. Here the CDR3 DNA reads TGCGCCAGCAGCAGTAAGGGGGATACGCAGTATTTT.

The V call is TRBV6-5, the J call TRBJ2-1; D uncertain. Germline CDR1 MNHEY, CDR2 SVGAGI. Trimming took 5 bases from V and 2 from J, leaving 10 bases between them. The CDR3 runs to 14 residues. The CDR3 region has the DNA TGTGCCAGCAGTCCCCATCGGGCCTACAATGAGCAGTTCTTC. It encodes CASSPHRAYNEQFF.

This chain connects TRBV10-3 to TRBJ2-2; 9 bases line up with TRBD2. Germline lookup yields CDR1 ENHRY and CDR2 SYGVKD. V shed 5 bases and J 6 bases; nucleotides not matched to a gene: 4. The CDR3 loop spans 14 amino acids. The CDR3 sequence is CAISPGTSPGELFF. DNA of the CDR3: TGTGCCATCAGTCCCGGGACTAGCCCCGGGGAGCTGTTTTTT.

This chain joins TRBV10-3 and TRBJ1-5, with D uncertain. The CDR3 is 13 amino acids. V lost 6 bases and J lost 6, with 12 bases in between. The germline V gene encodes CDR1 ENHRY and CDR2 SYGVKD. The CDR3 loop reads CAIRAGDSQPQHF. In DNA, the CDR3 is TGTGCCATCAGGGCCGGGGATAGTCAGCCCCAGCATTTT.

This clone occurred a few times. CDR3 bases: TGTGCCAGCAGTGAAGAGGGACTAGCGGGAAGAAATGAGCAGTTCTTC. Translated, it gives CASSEEGLAGRNEQFF. The gene calls are TRBV6-1 and TRBJ2-1; 13 bases agree with TRBD2. This CDR3 has 16 residues. Germline CDR1 is MNHNS and CDR2 is SASEGT. Germline trimming cut 1 base from V and 7 bases from J; bases unmatched to any gene: 4.

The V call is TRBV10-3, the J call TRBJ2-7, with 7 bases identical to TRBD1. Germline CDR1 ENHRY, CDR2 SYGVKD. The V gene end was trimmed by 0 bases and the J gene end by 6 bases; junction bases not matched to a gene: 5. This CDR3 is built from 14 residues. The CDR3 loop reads CAISESTGLLEQYF. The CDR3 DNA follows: TGTGCCATCAGTGAGTCGACAGGGCTCCTCGAGCAGTACTTC.

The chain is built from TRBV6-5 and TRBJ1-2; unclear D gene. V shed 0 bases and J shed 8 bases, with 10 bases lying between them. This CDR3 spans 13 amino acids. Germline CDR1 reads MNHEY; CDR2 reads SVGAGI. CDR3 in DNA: TGTGCCAGCAGTTACTCGCCGCGGGAGGGCTACACCTTC. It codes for CASSYSPREGYTF.

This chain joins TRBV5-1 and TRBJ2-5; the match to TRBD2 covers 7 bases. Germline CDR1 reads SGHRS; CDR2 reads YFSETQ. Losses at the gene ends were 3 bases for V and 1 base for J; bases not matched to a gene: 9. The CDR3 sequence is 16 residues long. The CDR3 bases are TGCGCCAGCAGCTCGCCTGGGGCTAGCGGCCAAGAGACCCAGTACTTC. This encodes CASSSPGASGQETQYF.

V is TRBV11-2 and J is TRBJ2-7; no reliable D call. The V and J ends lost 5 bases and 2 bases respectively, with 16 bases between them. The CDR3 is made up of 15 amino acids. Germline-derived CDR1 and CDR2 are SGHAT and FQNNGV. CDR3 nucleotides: TGTGCCAGCAGCCCCCGGTCCCTGGGCCCCTACGAGCAGTACTTC. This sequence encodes CASSPRSLGPYEQYF.

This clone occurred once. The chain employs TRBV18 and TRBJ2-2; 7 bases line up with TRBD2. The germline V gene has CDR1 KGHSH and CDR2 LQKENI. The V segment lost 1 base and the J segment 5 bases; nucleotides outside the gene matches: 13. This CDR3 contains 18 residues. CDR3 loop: CASSPLVRLATRTGELFF. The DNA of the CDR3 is TGTGCCAGCTCACCACTGGTCCGACTAGCAACGCGGACCGGGGAGCTGTTTTTT. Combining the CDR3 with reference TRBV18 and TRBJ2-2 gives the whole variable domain NAGVMQNPRHLVRRRGQEARLRCSPMKGHSHVYWYRQLPEEGLKFMVYLQKENIIDESGMPKERFSAEFPKEGPSILRIQQVVRGDSAAYFCASSPLVRLATRTGELFFGEGSRLTVL.

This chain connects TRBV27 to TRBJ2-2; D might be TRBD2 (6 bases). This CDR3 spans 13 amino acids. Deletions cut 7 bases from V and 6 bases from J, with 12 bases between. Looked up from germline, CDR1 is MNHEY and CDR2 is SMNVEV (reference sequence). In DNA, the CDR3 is TGTGCCAGCATGGAATGGGGGGCCGGGGAGCTGTTTTTT. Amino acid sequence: CASMEWGAGELFF.

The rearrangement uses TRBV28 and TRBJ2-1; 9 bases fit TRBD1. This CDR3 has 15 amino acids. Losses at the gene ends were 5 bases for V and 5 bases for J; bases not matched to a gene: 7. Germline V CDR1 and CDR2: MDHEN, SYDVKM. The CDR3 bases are TGTGCCAGCAGTGTCCCGGGACAGGGCAACAATGAGCAGTTCTTC. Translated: CASSVPGQGNNEQFF.

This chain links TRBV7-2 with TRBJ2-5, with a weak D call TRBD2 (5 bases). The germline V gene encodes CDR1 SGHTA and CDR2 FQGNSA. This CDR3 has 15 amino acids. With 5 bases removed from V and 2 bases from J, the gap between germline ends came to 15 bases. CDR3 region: CASSPRSGSQETQYF. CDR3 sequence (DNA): TGTGCCAGCAGCCCTAGGAGCGGATCTCAAGAGACCCAGTACTTC.

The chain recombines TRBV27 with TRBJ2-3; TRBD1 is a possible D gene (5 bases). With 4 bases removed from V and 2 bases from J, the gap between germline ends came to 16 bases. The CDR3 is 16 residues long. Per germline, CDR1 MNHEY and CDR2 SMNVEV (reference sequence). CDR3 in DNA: TGTGCCAGCAGTTATTCAGGGCGAAGATTCACAGATACGCAGTATTTT. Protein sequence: CASSYSGRRFTDTQYF.

This CDR3 is CASSASGRFYNEQFF. The CDR3 DNA is TGTGCCAGCAGTGCTAGCGGCCGATTTTACAATGAGCAGTTCTTC. The chain combines TRBV2 with TRBJ2-1; 7 nucleotides match TRBD2. V lost 4 bases to trimming and J lost 4 bases; unmatched junction nucleotides: 7. CDR1 SNHLY and CDR2 FYNNEI come from the germline V gene. The CDR3 length is 15 residues.

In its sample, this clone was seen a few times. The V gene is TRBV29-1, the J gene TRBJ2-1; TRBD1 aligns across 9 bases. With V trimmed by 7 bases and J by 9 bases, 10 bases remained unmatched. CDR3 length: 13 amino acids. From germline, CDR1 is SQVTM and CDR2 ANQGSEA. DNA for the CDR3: TGCAGCGCCCCGGGACAGGGTTTGGGTGAGCAGTTCTTC. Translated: CSAPGQGLGEQFF.

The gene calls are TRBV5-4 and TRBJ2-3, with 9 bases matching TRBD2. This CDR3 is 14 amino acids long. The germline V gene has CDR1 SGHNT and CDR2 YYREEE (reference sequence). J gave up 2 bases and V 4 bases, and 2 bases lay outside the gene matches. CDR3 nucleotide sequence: TGTGCCAGCAGCCTAGCGGGAAACACAGATACGCAGTATTTT. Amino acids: CASSLAGNTDTQYF.

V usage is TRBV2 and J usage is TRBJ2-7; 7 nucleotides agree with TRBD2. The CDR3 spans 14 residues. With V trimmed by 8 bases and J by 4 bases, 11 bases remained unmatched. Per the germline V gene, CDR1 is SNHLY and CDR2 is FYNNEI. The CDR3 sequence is CASGQTDGGYEQYF. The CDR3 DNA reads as TGTGCCAGCGGCCAAACTGACGGGGGGTACGAGCAGTACTTC.

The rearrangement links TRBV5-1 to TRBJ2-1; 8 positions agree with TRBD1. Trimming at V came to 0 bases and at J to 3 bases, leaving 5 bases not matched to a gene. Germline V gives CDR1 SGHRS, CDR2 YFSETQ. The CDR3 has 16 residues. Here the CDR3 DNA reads TGCGCCAGCAGCTTGGAAGGACAGGGCCGCTACAATGAGCAGTTCTTC. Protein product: CASSLEGQGRYNEQFF.

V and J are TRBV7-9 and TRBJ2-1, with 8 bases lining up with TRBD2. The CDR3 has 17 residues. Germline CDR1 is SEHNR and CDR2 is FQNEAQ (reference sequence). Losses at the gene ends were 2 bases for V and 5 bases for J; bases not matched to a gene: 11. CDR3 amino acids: CASSLTPGRAENNEQFF. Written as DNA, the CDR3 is TGTGCCAGCAGCTTAACTCCCGGGAGGGCCGAAAACAATGAGCAGTTCTTC. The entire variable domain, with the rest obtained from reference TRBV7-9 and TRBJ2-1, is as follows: DTGVSQNPRHKITKRGQNVTFRCDPISEHNRLYWYRQTLGQGPEFLTYFQNEAQLEKSRLLSDRFSAERPKGSFSTLEIQRTEQGDSAMYLCASSLTPGRAENNEQFFGPGTRLTVL.

In DNA form, the CDR3 reads TGTGCCAGCAGCGTAGACACCAGAACAGATACGCAGTATTTT. Translation gives CASSVDTRTDTQYF. This chain links TRBV9 with TRBJ2-3; D not certain. This CDR3 comprises 14 residues. V was cut by 0 bases and J by 3 bases, with 8 bases left in between. CDR1 is SGDLS, CDR2 YYNGEE, per germline.

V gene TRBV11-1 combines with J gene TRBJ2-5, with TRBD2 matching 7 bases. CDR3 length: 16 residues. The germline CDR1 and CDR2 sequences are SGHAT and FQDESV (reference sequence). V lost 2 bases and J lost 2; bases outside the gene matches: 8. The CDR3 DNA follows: TGTGCCAGCAGCTTACGGGCTAGCGGACGGCAAGAGACCCAGTACTTC. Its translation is CASSLRASGRQETQYF.